A selection of T cell receptor beta chains follows, all from one sample in a study of OX40 agonist ivuxolimab in advanced cancers. Repertoires were generated with immunoSEQ multiplex PCR, while TCRdb's copy carries only in-frame clones and drops some. Of about 67,000 clones listed, around 81% are singletons. The source was CD4+ or CD8+ T cells sorted from blood, collected in a trial of the OX40 agonist ivuxolimab. These receptors all stem from an adult with an advanced solid tumor such as melanoma, head and neck, liver or kidney cancer. The CDR3 runs from the conserved cysteine through the conserved F or W. Each record gives: CDR3 protein, clone size, V gene. Size values are once, few and many counts, or a class for expanded clones, and some rows have none.

cdr3_aa: CASSVGTGGMADTQYF
clone_size: once
v_call: TRBV5-6

cdr3_aa: CASSSGTGHEAFF
clone_size: .
v_call: TRBV27

cdr3_aa: CASSERTGSGYTF
clone_size: .
v_call: TRBV2

cdr3_aa: CASSPRSTSGSQHNEQFF
clone_size: .
v_call: TRBV7-8

cdr3_aa: CASSVAGTATDTQYF
clone_size: .
v_call: TRBV10-2

cdr3_aa: CASKVGSSPLHF
clone_size: .
v_call: TRBV28

cdr3_aa: CASSVLSNTGELFF
clone_size: few
v_call: TRBV9

cdr3_aa: CASSQETRVNPTDTQYF
clone_size: .
v_call: TRBV4-1

cdr3_aa: CASDGTAYGYTF
clone_size: .
v_call: TRBV2

cdr3_aa: CASTRDRESHYEQYF
clone_size: few
v_call: TRBV19

cdr3_aa: CASSSSGLRETQYF
clone_size: .
v_call: TRBV19

cdr3_aa: CASSRRPNQPQHF
clone_size: .
v_call: TRBV6-6

cdr3_aa: CASSSGQGWVTGELFF
clone_size: .
v_call: TRBV7-2

cdr3_aa: CASSFDGKYGYTF
clone_size: .
v_call: TRBV28

cdr3_aa: CASSDHYLLAGVTDTQYF
clone_size: .
v_call: TRBV2

cdr3_aa: CASSDQGVSNQPQHF
clone_size: .
v_call: TRBV2

cdr3_aa: CASSYRTSVYNEQFF
clone_size: .
v_call: TRBV28

cdr3_aa: CASSPAVDSTYEQYF
clone_size: .
v_call: TRBV5-5

cdr3_aa: CASSSQGGRTINTGELFF
clone_size: .
v_call: TRBV5-1

cdr3_aa: CASSPIASMAITYTQYF
clone_size: few
v_call: TRBV28

cdr3_aa: CASSDRGRTEAFF
clone_size: .
v_call: TRBV6-4

cdr3_aa: CAWQYPVGNEQFF
clone_size: .
v_call: TRBV30

cdr3_aa: CASSPIPGLAGEGEQYF
clone_size: .
v_call: TRBV27

cdr3_aa: CASSLRQGDYGYTF
clone_size: .
v_call: TRBV7-9

cdr3_aa: CSVEASTDTQYF
clone_size: .
v_call: TRBV29-1

cdr3_aa: CASLDRGLPGEKLFF
clone_size: .
v_call: TRBV19

cdr3_aa: CASSRRGRDTEAFF
clone_size: .
v_call: TRBV2

cdr3_aa: CASSLNPSTSTGNTIYF
clone_size: .
v_call: TRBV5-5

cdr3_aa: CASSLSPGRGLSVTQYF
clone_size: .
v_call: TRBV5-1

cdr3_aa: CASSPGRYNEQFF
clone_size: .
v_call: TRBV6-5

cdr3_aa: CASSPDRGQPQHF
clone_size: few
v_call: TRBV4-2

cdr3_aa: CASNQQGTNEKLFF
clone_size: .
v_call: TRBV6-6

cdr3_aa: CASSARAGATDTQYF
clone_size: .
v_call: TRBV6-1

cdr3_aa: CASSFSGDRGDSLHF
clone_size: .
v_call: TRBV7-2

cdr3_aa: CAWSVRRTSGREGTSTDTQYF
clone_size: .
v_call: TRBV30

cdr3_aa: CASSGSREDTQYF
clone_size: .
v_call: TRBV5-4

cdr3_aa: CASSEVGGHLTGELFF
clone_size: .
v_call: TRBV2

cdr3_aa: CASSFGGREDTQYF
clone_size: .
v_call: TRBV5-8

cdr3_aa: CASRNLAGANTGELFF
clone_size: .
v_call: TRBV27

cdr3_aa: CASSLVSGDEKLFF
clone_size: .
v_call: TRBV5-1